This is a list of T cell receptor beta chains from one sample in a study of blood T cell repertoires in COVID-19. The repertoire was sequenced with immunoSEQ multiplex PCR; TCRdb's copy has only in-frame clones and lacks some. The sample records about 240,000 clones, around 86% being singletons. The sequencing sample was made of peripheral blood. The receptors shown here come from a woman in her fifties or sixties with active or convalescent COVID-19. The CDR3 runs from the conserved cysteine through the conserved F or W. The order of the fields is J gene, V gene, clone size, D gene, CDR3 protein, CDR3 DNA. D genes are given only for firm matches. For some rows the clone size is stated as once, few or many, or as a class when expanded; others skip it.

TRBJ1-2 TRBV19 - - CASSIPPGEINGYTF TGTGCCAGTAGTATACCCCCAGGTGAAATTAATGGCTACACCTTC
TRBJ1-2 TRBV3-1/TRBV3-2 - - CASSRVRANYGYTF TGTGCCAGCAGCCGTGTCAGGGCTAACTATGGCTACACCTTC
TRBJ2-7 TRBV7-9 - - CASSLEIGVRYF TGTGCCAGCAGCCTGGAAATAGGGGTTAGGTACTTC
TRBJ2-1 TRBV5-1 once - CASSSGVRNEQFF TGCGCCAGCAGCTCCGGGGTAAGGAATGAGCAGTTCTTC
TRBJ1-6 TRBV5-1 - - CASSLGNSRLNSPLHF TGCGCCAGCAGCCTAGGTAATTCGCGGCTTAATTCACCCCTCCACTTT
TRBJ1-4 TRBV5-5 - - CASSPGLPGLATNEKLFF TGTGCCAGCAGCCCGGGACTGCCGGGGCTCGCAACTAATGAAAAACTGTTTTTT
TRBJ1-3 TRBV4-3 - TRBD1 CASSQGQGARNTIYF TGCGCCAGCAGCCAAGGACAGGGGGCAAGAAACACCATATATTTT
TRBJ2-7 TRBV6-5 - TRBD1 CASSYAGTGGGEQYF TGTGCCAGCAGTTACGCCGGGACAGGGGGCGGGGAGCAGTACTTC
TRBJ2-3 TRBV7-9 - - CASSRGTSPGTQYF TGTGCCAGCAGCAGGGGGACATCCCCTGGGACGCAGTATTTT
TRBJ2-2 TRBV14 once - CASSQDYGELFF TGTGCCAGCAGCCAAGACTACGGGGAGCTGTTTTTT
TRBJ2-3 TRBV3-1/TRBV3-2 few - CASSLHTDTQYF TGTGCCAGCAGCCTTCACACAGATACGCAGTATTTT
TRBJ1-2 TRBV28 - - CASILTQGSRGYTF TGTGCCAGCATCCTAACCCAGGGGAGCCGCGGCTACACCTTC
TRBJ1-6 TRBV11-3 - - CASSWGGDSPLHF TGTGCCAGCAGCTGGGGGGGAGATTCACCCCTCCACTTT
TRBJ2-2 TRBV19 few TRBD2 CASSTGLAGGLRTGELFF TGTGCCAGTAGTACCGGACTAGCGGGGGGGCTGCGGACCGGGGAGCTGTTTTTT
TRBJ2-5 TRBV19 - TRBD2 CASSMRGLAGGRETQYF TGTGCCAGTAGTATGAGGGGACTAGCGGGGGGCCGGGAGACCCAGTACTTC
TRBJ1-2 TRBV19 - TRBD1 CASSRQGSNGYTF TGTGCCAGTAGCCGACAGGGGTCGAATGGCTACACCTTC
TRBJ1-2 TRBV5-1 once - CASSLVSLGPYGYTF TGCGCCAGCAGCTTGGTCAGTTTGGGCCCCTATGGCTACACCTTC
TRBJ2-7 TRBV29-1 - - CSVDAGALEQYF TGCAGCGTTGATGCGGGGGCTCTCGAGCAGTACTTC
TRBJ2-7 TRBV19 - - CASSIVAGASYEQYF TGTGCCAGTAGTATAGTGGCGGGGGCCTCGTACGAGCAGTACTTC
TRBJ1-2 TRBV30 - - CAWSKADSRANYGYTF TGTGCCTGGAGTAAGGCGGACAGCCGAGCCAACTATGGCTACACCTTC
TRBJ1-1 TRBV5-5 - - CASNLNTEAFF TGTGCCAGCAACTTGAACACTGAAGCTTTCTTT
TRBJ1-1 TRBV27 - TRBD1 CASSRQGRGVNTEAFF TGTGCCAGCAGTCGACAGGGGAGAGGTGTGAACACTGAAGCTTTCTTT
TRBJ1-3 TRBV7-7 - TRBD1 CASSSGTGAGNTIYF TGTGCCAGCAGCTCCGGGACAGGGGCTGGAAACACCATATATTTT
TRBJ1-2 TRBV29-1 - TRBD1 CSVGAGGYGYTF TGCAGCGTGGGGGCAGGGGGCTATGGCTACACCTTC
TRBJ1-2 TRBV19 - - CASSSGEGGYYGYTF TGTGCCAGTAGTTCCGGAGAGGGCGGGTACTATGGCTACACCTTC
TRBJ2-5 TRBV7-7 - - CASSLAGETQYF TGTGCTAGCAGCTTGGCAGGAGAGACCCAGTACTTC
TRBJ1-2 TRBV19 - - CASSLSRGVNYGYTF TGTGCCAGTAGTCTGTCCCGGGGGGTTAACTATGGCTACACCTTC
TRBJ1-1 TRBV14 - - CASSRGVNTEAFF TGTGCCAGCAGCCGGGGCGTGAACACTGAAGCTTTCTTT
TRBJ1-1 TRBV19 - - CASRAATEAFF TGTGCCAGTAGGGCCGCCACTGAAGCTTTCTTT